The T cell receptor (beta chain) described here comes from a study of molecular identifiers for immune sequencing clone quantification. One entry per CDR3 protein, called by TCRdb with MiXCR from the PCR reads. The sample includes 88,000 or so distinct CDR3 sequences, around 20% of them seen just once. Germline values: CDR1 SEHNR, CDR2 FQNEAQ (reference sequence). With 4 bases removed from V and 4 bases from J, the gap between germline ends came to 11 bases. This CDR3 is built from 13 residues. The source is a human donor in good health. Some libraries in this study had Jurkat cell RNA spiked in. The sequenced sample was naive CD8+ T cells from blood, with Jurkat cell RNA spiked in. Subset noted: FACS-sorted CD8+CD4-CCR7+CD45RA+ naive T cells. The rearrangement links TRBV7-9 to TRBJ2-7, with D perhaps TRBD1 (5 bases). CDR3 coding DNA: TGTGCCAGCAGCTCAAGGGGTGCGTACGAGCAGTACTTC. This sequence encodes CASSSRGAYEQYF.